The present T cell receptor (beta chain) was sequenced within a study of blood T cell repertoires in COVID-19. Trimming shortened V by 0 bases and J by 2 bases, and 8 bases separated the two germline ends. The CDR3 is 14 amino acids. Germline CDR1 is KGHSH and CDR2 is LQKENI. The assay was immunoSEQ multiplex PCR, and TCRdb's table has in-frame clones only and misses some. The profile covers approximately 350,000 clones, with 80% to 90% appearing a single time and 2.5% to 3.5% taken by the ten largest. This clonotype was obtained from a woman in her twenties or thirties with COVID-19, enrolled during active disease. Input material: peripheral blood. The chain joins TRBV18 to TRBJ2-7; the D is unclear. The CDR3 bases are TGTGCCAGCTCACCACCGCCAGATCCCTACGAGCAGTACTTC. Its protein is CASSPPPDPYEQYF.